The 29 T cell receptor beta chains below come from one sample, sequenced in a study of glioma-infiltrating T cells. Amplification of TCR alpha and beta CDR3 regions from RNA used iRepertoire nested multiplex PCR. TCRdb reprocessed the multiplex PCR reads with MiXCR, giving one entry per CDR3 protein. The sample lists around 350,000 distinct CDR3 sequences; roughly two fifths were seen once. Material: glioma tissue, nonneoplastic brain tissue, or PBMCs (not recorded which). All receptors derive from a human donor with low-grade glioma or glioblastoma, undergoing nonglioma brain surgery, or in good health (not recorded which).

This clonotype was counted only a few times. The chain employs TRBV27 and TRBJ2-7, with 10 positions matching TRBD1. The CDR3 has 16 residues. Germline CDR1 MNHEY, CDR2 SMNVEV (reference sequence). After removal of 1 base from V and 3 bases from J, the junction contained 6 bases not matched to a gene. Here the CDR3 reads CASSLLGQGDGYEQYF. The DNA of the CDR3 is TGTGCCAGCAGTTTATTAGGACAGGGGGACGGCTACGAGCAGTACTTC.

Only a few counts were recorded for this clonotype. This chain links TRBV28 with TRBJ2-2; the D is unclear. The length of the CDR3 is 14 residues. The V end lost 3 bases, the J end lost 5 bases, and 10 bases lay between the germline ends. Germline V CDR1 and CDR2: MDHEN, SYDVKM. The CDR3 here is CASSLIIRTGELFF. The CDR3 bases are TGTGCCAGCAGTTTGATCATCAGAACCGGGGAGCTGTTTTTT.

The chain has TRBV2 and TRBJ2-3; perhaps D is TRBD1 or TRBD2 (5 bases each). The CDR3 runs 14 residues. Germline CDR1 reads SNHLY; CDR2 reads FYNNEI. With 7 bases removed from V and 1 base from J, the gap between germline ends came to 12 bases. This CDR3 is CASNPVGGTDTQYF. CDR3 bases: TGTGCCAGCAATCCCGTGGGGGGCACAGATACGCAGTATTTT.

Regarding this clonotype: Mismatch with germline at one junction end may stem from a read error. This chain uses TRBV27 with TRBJ2-7; D possibly matches TRBD1 or TRBD2 (5 bases each). Germline V gene lookup returns CDR1 MNHEY and CDR2 SMNVEV (reference sequence). The CDR3 extends over 14 amino acids. The CDR3 loop reads CASSMVRDLYQQYF. The DNA for the CDR3 is TGTGCCAGCAGTATGGTCCGGGACCTCTACCAGCAGTACTTC.

This sequence joins TRBV11-1 and TRBJ2-1, with 11 positions matching TRBD2. CDR1 is SGHAT and CDR2 is FQDESV in the germline V gene (reference sequence). V was clipped by 2 bases and J by 0 bases; unmatched bases: 6. The CDR3 totals 18 residues. CDR3 in amino acids: CASSLLRTSGGSYNEQFF. CDR3 bases: TGTGCCAGCAGCTTACTCCGTACTAGCGGGGGCTCCTACAATGAGCAGTTCTTC.

As concerns this clonotype: A much larger clone is a single base away; this may be a read error. V and J are TRBV20-1 and TRBJ2-7; 11 bases fit TRBD2. Per germline, CDR1 DFQATT and CDR2 SNEGSKA (reference sequence). CDR3 length: 16 amino acids. CDR3 nucleotide sequence: TGCAGTGCTAGACAAGCACTAGCGGGAGTAAGCTACGGGCAGTACTTC. Amino acids: CSARQALAGVSYGQYF.

V gene TRBV4-1 combines with J gene TRBJ2-3; a weak D match, TRBD1 (6 bases). Trimming removed 4 bases from V and 4 bases from J, with 12 bases in between. The germline V gene encodes CDR1 MGHRA and CDR2 YSYEKL. This CDR3 comprises 14 residues. The CDR3 loop is CASSPPSGADTQYF. CDR3 sequence (DNA): TGCGCCAGCAGCCCACCTTCAGGGGCAGATACGCAGTATTTT.

Regarding this clonotype: A read error may explain this, as a much larger clone is one base away. V and J are TRBV6-2 or TRBV6-3 and TRBJ2-1; TRBD1 aligns across 8 bases. The CDR3 runs 15 residues. In germline, CDR1 is MNHEY, CDR2 SVGEGT. Trimming at V came to 11 bases and at J to 0 bases, leaving 9 bases not matched to a gene. CDR3 in DNA: TGTGCCGGCACCTGGACAGGGAGCTCCTACAATGAGCAGTTCTTC. This encodes CAGTWTGSSYNEQFF.

This chain links TRBV4-1 with TRBJ2-1, with D perhaps TRBD2 (5 bases). With 4 bases removed from V and 3 bases from J, the gap between germline ends came to 16 bases. Germline CDR1 MGHRA, CDR2 YSYEKL. This CDR3 is built from 16 residues. Here the CDR3 DNA reads TGCGCCAGCAGCCGAAGCTTCGGACTGCGCTACAATGAGCAGTTCTTC. Its translation is CASSRSFGLRYNEQFF.

Ten or more counts support this clonotype. The chain recombines TRBV6-1 with TRBJ2-5, with 9 bases lining up with TRBD1. Trimming at V came to 9 bases and at J to 4 bases, leaving 9 bases not matched to a gene. Germline CDR1 reads MNHNS; CDR2 reads SASEGT. This CDR3 region has 14 residues. In DNA form, the CDR3 reads TGTGCCAGTTTTACAGGGGGCGTAGGAGAGACCCAGTACTTC. This translates into CASFTGGVGETQYF.

This clonotype was seen a few times. V usage is TRBV18 and J usage is TRBJ2-7; D tentatively fits TRBD1 or TRBD2 (6 bases each). Deletions cut 3 bases from V and 5 bases from J, with 17 bases between. In germline, CDR1 is KGHSH, CDR2 LQKENI. This CDR3 spans 15 amino acids. The DNA for the CDR3 is TGTGCCAGCTCACCCGTATATTTGCGGGACAACGAGCAGTACTTC. This translates into CASSPVYLRDNEQYF.

There are a few counts of this clonotype. The genes are TRBV4-3 and TRBJ2-1; D is tentatively TRBD1 or TRBD2 (5 bases each). CDR3 size: 15 residues. V lost 1 base and J 2 bases, leaving 9 bases between the germline ends. In germline, CDR1 is LGHNA, CDR2 YSLEER. CDR3 amino acids: CASSQGQGAYNEQFF. The CDR3 DNA reads as TGCGCCAGCAGCCAAGGGCAGGGAGCCTACAATGAGCAGTTCTTC.

In its sample, this clonotype was seen many times. The V and J genes are TRBV4-3 and TRBJ2-7, with D perhaps TRBD2 (5 bases). The germline gives CDR1 LGHNA, CDR2 YSLEER. With 5 bases removed from V and 3 bases from J, the gap between germline ends came to 11 bases. The CDR3 extends over 13 amino acids. CDR3 in amino acids: CASSSSRDYEQYF. The CDR3 nucleotides are TGCGCCAGCAGCTCCTCCCGGGACTACGAGCAGTACTTC.

Comment on this clonotype: This clone may be a read error of a much larger clone one base away. This chain links TRBV7-2 with TRBJ2-3; D is unclear. The CDR3 has 13 amino acids. The V and J ends lost 5 bases and 7 bases respectively, with 13 bases between them. Per the germline V gene, CDR1 is SGHTA and CDR2 is FQGNSA. CDR3 in amino acids: CASSPNLANTQYF. CDR3 DNA: TGTGCCAGCAGCCCCAACTTGGCCAATACGCAGTATTTT.

Notes on this clonotype: A much larger clone differs by one base, so this may be a read error. V and J are TRBV28 and TRBJ2-3; TRBD2 might be the D (6 bases). V was clipped by 4 bases and J by 10 bases, with 9 bases between them. The germline gives CDR1 MDHEN, CDR2 SYDVKM. The CDR3 length is 11 residues. CDR3 DNA sequence: TGTGCCAGCAGTTCGACTAGGGCGCAGTATTTT. Encoded protein: CASSSTRAQYF.

The CDR3 DNA reads TGTGCCAGCAGTTTAGGGGGACCCGGCACTGAGCAGTTCTTC. As protein: CASSLGGPGTEQFF. The V gene is TRBV12-3 or TRBV12-4, the J gene TRBJ2-1; possibly TRBD1 or TRBD2 for D (5 bases each). V was trimmed by 1 base and J by 9 bases, leaving 13 bases between them. The CDR3 extends over 14 amino acids.

This clonotype was seen repeatedly, ten times or more. The chain has TRBV4-2 and TRBJ2-3; D is undetermined. V lost 0 bases to trimming and J lost 6 bases, with 4 bases between them. The germline CDR1 and CDR2 sequences are LGHNA and YNFKEQ. CDR3 length: 12 amino acids. The DNA for the CDR3 is TGTGCCAGCAGCCAAGAAACGGATACGCAGTATTTT. Translation: CASSQETDTQYF.

This clonotype turned up a few times. This may come from a read error, since a much larger clone is one base off. J is TRBJ1-1 and V is TRBV5-4; 7 nucleotides line up with TRBD1. The germline gives CDR1 SGHNT, CDR2 YYREEE (reference sequence). The CDR3 length is 13 residues. The junction had 4 bases not matched to a gene; V was cut back by 4 bases and J by 4 bases. The CDR3 reads CASSMTGFTEAFF. CDR3 DNA: TGTGCCAGCAGCATGACAGGGTTCACTGAAGCTTTCTTT.

Details on this clonotype: A read error may explain this, as a much larger clone is one base away. The chain links TRBV6-5 to TRBJ2-7; D is uncertain. V lost 2 bases to trimming and J lost 0 bases, with 5 bases between them. In germline, CDR1 is MNHEY, CDR2 SVGAGI. This CDR3 has 13 amino acids. The CDR3 DNA follows: TGTGCCAGCAGTTACGCAACCTCCTACGAGCAGTACTTC. Protein sequence: CASSYATSYEQYF.

This clonotype was detected a few times. The chain carries TRBV28 and TRBJ2-3; D is possibly TRBD1 (5 bases). This CDR3 has 15 amino acids. V lost 6 bases and J 1 base, leaving 14 bases between the germline ends. From germline, CDR1 is MDHEN and CDR2 SYDVKM. This CDR3 is CASRDWGRGTDTQYF. DNA of the CDR3: TGTGCCAGCAGAGACTGGGGCAGGGGCACAGATACGCAGTATTTT.

Worth noting for this clonotype: Given a much more abundant clone one base away, this may be a read error. The V gene is TRBV7-9, the J gene TRBJ2-3, with D hard to call. CDR1 and CDR2 (germline): SEHNR, FQNEAQ (reference sequence). The CDR3 runs to 14 residues. In nucleotides, the CDR3 is TGTGCCAGAAGCTTAACTTGGGGCACAGATACGCAGTATTTT. Residues: CARSLTWGTDTQYF.

For this clonotype: Because it lacks the conserved phenylalanine or tryptophan at the end, this CDR3 is likely a read error. The rearrangement links TRBV6-2 or TRBV6-3 to TRBJ1-5; D gene ambiguous. The V and J ends lost 2 bases and 7 bases respectively, with 9 bases between them. The germline gives CDR1 MNHEY, CDR2 SVGEGT. CDR3 length: 13 residues. CDR3 in amino acids: CASSYPIGQPQHS. The CDR3 coding sequence is TGTGCCAGCAGTTACCCGATCGGGCAGCCCCAGCATTCT.

This clonotype has just a few counts. The chain carries TRBV10-2 and TRBJ1-2; TRBD1 matches at 7 bases. CDR3 length: 16 amino acids. Trimming took 2 bases from V and 4 from J; bases not matched to a gene: 10. CDR1 WSHSY and CDR2 SAAADI come from the germline V gene. The CDR3 here is CASSEKVGTAFYGYTF. The DNA of the CDR3 is TGCGCCAGCAGTGAGAAAGTCGGGACAGCCTTCTATGGCTACACCTTC.

This rearrangement joins TRBV6-1 to TRBJ2-7; 10 bases are shared with TRBD2. Germline CDR1 is MNHNS and CDR2 is SASEGT. V dropped 3 bases and J dropped 2; count of bases not matched to a gene: 7. The CDR3 sequence is 16 residues long. CDR3 region: CASSEGASGRPYEQYF. The CDR3 DNA reads as TGTGCCAGCAGTGAGGGGGCTAGCGGGAGACCCTACGAGCAGTACTTC.

The chain uses TRBV20-1 and TRBJ2-1, with D possibly matching TRBD2 (6 bases). Germline CDR1 reads DFQATT; CDR2 reads SNEGSKA (reference sequence). CDR3 length: 13 residues. V was trimmed by 6 bases and J by 10 bases, leaving 19 bases between them. The CDR3 reads CSARPASDYEQFF. The CDR3 DNA reads as TGCAGTGCGAGACCCGCATCGGACTACGAGCAGTTCTTC.

V and J are TRBV4-2 and TRBJ2-3; D remains unclear. There are 17 residues in the CDR3. Germline-derived CDR1 and CDR2 are LGHNA and YNFKEQ. V was shortened by 0 bases and J by 5 bases, with 18 bases between the two germline ends. In DNA form, the CDR3 reads TGTGCCAGCAGCCAAGATCTGGGGATCCTCTCCAAAGATACGCAGTATTTT. Translating gives CASSQDLGILSKDTQYF.

Comment on this clonotype: Relative to the germline gene, one junction end is altered; a read error may explain this. This chain joins TRBV27 and TRBJ2-1, with 11 bases that match TRBD2. In germline, CDR1 is MNHEY, CDR2 SMNVEV (reference sequence). The CDR3 totals 16 residues. The CDR3 bases are TGTGCCAGCAGTTTGTTTGTAGCGGGAGGGCGCAATAAGCAGTCCTTC. Translating gives CASSLFVAGGRNKQSF.

This clonotype was observed many times. The rearrangement links TRBV20-1 to TRBJ1-6; D is unresolved. Trimming shortened V by 5 bases and J by 10 bases, and 0 bases separated the two germline ends. Germline V gene data show CDR1 as DFQATT and CDR2 as SNEGSKA (reference sequence). The CDR3 spans 8 residues. In nucleotides, the CDR3 is TGCAGTGCTTCACCCCTCCACTTT. Protein product: CSASPLHF.

This clonotype was detected only a few times. The chain couples TRBV6-2 or TRBV6-3 to TRBJ1-1, with TRBD1 matching 9 bases. Germline assignment: CDR1 MNHEY and CDR2 SVGEGT. The CDR3 consists of 15 residues. Trimming removed 6 bases from V and 4 bases from J; junction bases left unmatched: 9. The CDR3 region has the DNA TGTGCCAGCAGGTCCCCGGACAGGGGAAGCACTGAAGCTTTCTTT. Translating it yields CASRSPDRGSTEAFF.